These 14 T cell receptor beta chains share one sample of origin, sequenced in a study of blood T cell repertoires in COVID-19. The table came from immunoSEQ multiplex PCR; TCRdb's copy has only in-frame clones and leaves some out. The table lists around 260,000 clones, around 87% of them singletons. The specimen sequenced was peripheral blood. Every receptor here comes from a young man with active or convalescent COVID-19.

V gene TRBV2 combines with J gene TRBJ2-3; 7 bases map to TRBD1. The ends lost 3 bases at V and 0 bases at J; junction bases unmatched: 0. The CDR3 is 14 amino acids. Germline V gives CDR1 SNHLY, CDR2 FYNNEI. The CDR3 sequence is CASSEGQSTDTQYF. As DNA, the CDR3 is TGTGCCAGCAGTGAGGGACAGAGCACAGATACGCAGTATTTT.

The gene calls are TRBV6-5 and TRBJ2-3, with TRBD2 as a possible D gene (5 bases). V was clipped by 5 bases and J by 7 bases, with 13 bases between them. The CDR3 is 13 residues long. Germline lookup yields CDR1 MNHEY and CDR2 SVGAGI. The CDR3 here is CASSPWTRNTQYF. The CDR3 nucleotides read TGTGCCAGCAGTCCGTGGACTCGGAATACGCAGTATTTT.

V and J are TRBV5-1 and TRBJ2-1, with 13 bases identical to TRBD2. The CDR3 contains 15 residues. The V gene end was trimmed by 9 bases and the J gene end by 5 bases; junction bases not matched to a gene: 8. Germline values: CDR1 SGHRS, CDR2 YFSETQ. For the CDR3, the DNA is TGCGCCACCAACAAGGGACTAGCGGGACACAATGAGCAGTTCTTC. It translates to CATNKGLAGHNEQFF.

The chain uses TRBV24-1 and TRBJ2-1, with D possibly matching TRBD1 (6 bases). CDR3 length: 15 amino acids. V lost 5 bases and J 6 bases, leaving 16 bases between the germline ends. CDR1 KGHDR and CDR2 SFDVKD come from the germline V gene. The CDR3 sequence: CATSAYDRQVNEQFF. CDR3 coding DNA: TGTGCCACCAGTGCCTACGACAGGCAGGTCAATGAGCAGTTCTTC.

This sequence joins TRBV6-5 and TRBJ1-5; 7 nucleotides match TRBD1. The CDR3 loop spans 13 amino acids. The V gene end was trimmed by 4 bases and the J gene end by 8 bases; junction bases not matched to a gene: 5. In germline, CDR1 is MNHEY, CDR2 SVGAGI. The DNA for the CDR3 is TGTGCCAGCAGTTCCCGAGACAGGGAGCCCCAGCATTTT. This gives the protein CASSSRDREPQHF.

The chain links TRBV7-3 to TRBJ2-1, with a possible D match to TRBD2 (5 bases). Trimming removed 2 bases from V and 2 bases from J, with 10 bases in between. CDR1 and CDR2 (germline): SGHTA, FQGTGA. The CDR3 is made up of 15 amino acids. The CDR3 DNA sequence: TGTGCCAGCAGCTTACGAGGGAAGCCCTACAATGAGCAGTTCTTC. This gives the protein CASSLRGKPYNEQFF.

A word on this clone: Other DNA sequences of this sample code for an identical CDR3. The V and J genes are TRBV28 and TRBJ2-1; D uncertain. The CDR3 length is 11 residues. Germline V CDR1 and CDR2: MDHEN, SYDVKM. V shed 5 bases and J shed 5 bases, with 4 bases lying between them. CDR3 protein: CASSLNNEQFF. The CDR3, as DNA: TGTGCCAGCAGTCTAAACAATGAGCAGTTCTTC.

The chain links TRBV27 to TRBJ2-2; 8 nucleotides match TRBD1. The germline gives CDR1 MNHEY, CDR2 SMNVEV (reference sequence). J gave up 1 base and V 0 bases, and 1 base lay outside the gene matches. The CDR3 loop spans 16 amino acids. This CDR3 is CASSLSGQGNTGELFF. As DNA, the CDR3 is TGTGCCAGCAGTTTATCCGGACAGGGGAACACCGGGGAGCTGTTTTTT.

The chain uses TRBV3-1 (or the pseudogene TRBV3-2) and TRBJ2-5; a possible D gene is TRBD1 (6 bases). Germline loops: CDR1 LGHDT, CDR2 YNNKEL (reference sequence). The V and J ends lost 0 bases and 7 bases respectively, with 15 bases between them. CDR3 length equals 15 residues. CDR3 residues: CASSQDQGWGGTQYF. The CDR3 nucleotides read TGTGCCAGCAGCCAAGATCAGGGGTGGGGCGGGACCCAGTACTTC.

This rearrangement joins TRBV4-1 to TRBJ1-2, with TRBD1 as a possible D gene (6 bases). Germline loops: CDR1 MGHRA, CDR2 YSYEKL. This CDR3 region has 14 residues. Trimming shortened V by 2 bases and J by 7 bases, and 14 bases separated the two germline ends. CDR3 bases: TGCGCCAGCAGCCAACAGGGGCGGAAGGGTGGCTACACCTTC. It is translated as CASSQQGRKGGYTF.

The V gene is TRBV6-5, the J gene TRBJ1-5; 7 bases line up with TRBD1. There are 15 residues in the CDR3. The trim removed 6 bases at V and 3 bases at J, leaving 8 bases unmatched. CDR1 and CDR2 from the germline V gene are MNHEY and SVGAGI. The CDR3 nucleotides are TGTGCCAGCAGCGACAAAGACAGGGACAATCAGCCCCAGCATTTT. Translation gives CASSDKDRDNQPQHF.

The chain links TRBV2 to TRBJ1-1; a possible D gene is TRBD1 (6 bases). CDR1 is SNHLY and CDR2 is FYNNEI in the germline V gene. The V and J ends lost 6 bases and 0 bases respectively, with 11 bases between them. CDR3 length: 14 residues. CDR3 protein: CASRVDSMNTEAFF. The CDR3 region has the DNA TGTGCCAGCAGAGTGGACAGTATGAACACTGAAGCTTTCTTT.

This chain joins TRBV28 and TRBJ2-7; D is perhaps TRBD1 (6 bases). Deletions cut 6 bases from V and 9 bases from J, with 21 bases between. Germline V CDR1 and CDR2: MDHEN, SYDVKM. The CDR3 consists of 14 residues. CDR3 in DNA: TGTGCCAGCAGGTCTATCCGGGACAAGATTCTGCAGTACTTC. The encoded protein is CASRSIRDKILQYF.

The V gene is TRBV24-1, the J gene TRBJ2-5; possibly TRBD1 for D (5 bases). The V end lost 1 base, the J end lost 0 bases, and 14 bases lay between the germline ends. The CDR3 length is 17 residues. CDR1 and CDR2 from the germline V gene are KGHDR and SFDVKD. In nucleotides, the CDR3 is TGTGCCACCAGTGATTTAGGGCCAGGGCCACACCAAGAGACCCAGTACTTC. It specifies CATSDLGPGPHQETQYF.